A selection of T cell receptor beta chains follows, all from one sample in a study of blood T cell repertoires in COVID-19. Data came from immunoSEQ multiplex PCR; TCRdb stores just in-frame clones and leaves some out. The sample contains approximately 210,000 clones, roughly 87% of which appear only once. Source material: peripheral blood. The origin of the receptors is a man aged 40-49 years with active or convalescent COVID-19. Each CDR3 is given without its conserved first and last residue. D genes are given only for firm matches.

j_call: TRBJ1-1; v_call: TRBV27; d_call: TRBD1; cdr3_aa: ATKKQGSNTEAF
j_call: TRBJ2-7; v_call: TRBV30; d_call: TRBD1; cdr3_aa: AGDRDPSYEQY
j_call: TRBJ2-3; v_call: TRBV24-1; d_call: TRBD2; cdr3_aa: ATSDLTSGTSTDTQY
j_call: TRBJ1-5; v_call: TRBV19; d_call: -; cdr3_aa: ASLRDKDSNQPQH
j_call: TRBJ1-2; v_call: TRBV2; d_call: -; cdr3_aa: ASNLQGNGYT
j_call: TRBJ1-5; v_call: TRBV18; d_call: -; cdr3_aa: ASSPGYSLGSNQPQH
j_call: TRBJ1-1; v_call: TRBV10-3; d_call: -; cdr3_aa: AIRWGPDTEAF
j_call: TRBJ1-4; v_call: TRBV11-2; d_call: -; cdr3_aa: ASSLGTGANEKLF
j_call: TRBJ1-5; v_call: TRBV7-9; d_call: TRBD1; cdr3_aa: ASSLGQGDQPQH
j_call: TRBJ1-2; v_call: TRBV29-1; d_call: -; cdr3_aa: SVEEGGYGYT
j_call: TRBJ1-1; v_call: TRBV29-1; d_call: -; cdr3_aa: SGGNTEAF
j_call: TRBJ1-2; v_call: TRBV30; d_call: TRBD1; cdr3_aa: ACPITPGQGRPSLGGYT
j_call: TRBJ2-4; v_call: TRBV11-2; d_call: -; cdr3_aa: ASSYTGTIAKNIQY
j_call: TRBJ1-2; v_call: TRBV30; d_call: -; cdr3_aa: AWSAQSGGYT
j_call: TRBJ1-2; v_call: TRBV7-2; d_call: TRBD1; cdr3_aa: ASSSTGRVYGYT
j_call: TRBJ1-4; v_call: TRBV19; d_call: -; cdr3_aa: ASSIWGRGGEKLF
j_call: TRBJ2-7; v_call: TRBV11-2; d_call: -; cdr3_aa: ASSWAGSYEQY
j_call: TRBJ2-3; v_call: TRBV7-8; d_call: -; cdr3_aa: ASSLLEDTQY
j_call: TRBJ2-7; v_call: TRBV14; d_call: -; cdr3_aa: ASSQDESTPYEQY
j_call: TRBJ1-5; v_call: TRBV7-2; d_call: -; cdr3_aa: ASSLTGNQPQH
j_call: TRBJ1-1; v_call: TRBV4-2; d_call: TRBD1; cdr3_aa: ASSQAPGQGAGGYTEAF
j_call: TRBJ2-7; v_call: TRBV9; d_call: -; cdr3_aa: ASSVGPREAYEQY
j_call: TRBJ2-7; v_call: TRBV6-1; d_call: -; cdr3_aa: ASSEVNSSAYEQY
j_call: TRBJ2-7; v_call: TRBV10-3; d_call: -; cdr3_aa: AISGAGTGAYEQY
j_call: TRBJ1-1; v_call: TRBV30; d_call: -; cdr3_aa: AWSVNLRGTEAF
j_call: TRBJ2-1; v_call: TRBV4-2; d_call: -; cdr3_aa: ASSQTLGGGPNEQF
j_call: TRBJ1-1; v_call: TRBV12-3/TRBV12-4; d_call: -; cdr3_aa: ASSFLPAEAF
j_call: TRBJ1-2; v_call: TRBV28; d_call: TRBD1; cdr3_aa: ASSQDRDGYT
j_call: TRBJ2-1; v_call: TRBV7-3; d_call: TRBD1; cdr3_aa: ASSLGQGASYNEQF
j_call: TRBJ1-5; v_call: TRBV5-1; d_call: -; cdr3_aa: ASSIGDSNQPQH
j_call: TRBJ1-1; v_call: TRBV19; d_call: TRBD1; cdr3_aa: ATELGRGAEAF
j_call: TRBJ1-5; v_call: TRBV27; d_call: -; cdr3_aa: ASSPRGYSNQPQH
j_call: TRBJ2-7; v_call: TRBV10-3; d_call: TRBD1; cdr3_aa: AISLGQVYEQY
j_call: TRBJ2-5; v_call: TRBV4-2; d_call: -; cdr3_aa: ASSQDGGRLEETQY
j_call: TRBJ1-2; v_call: TRBV5-1; d_call: TRBD1; cdr3_aa: ASSLWDRDYGYT
j_call: TRBJ2-7; v_call: TRBV3-1/TRBV3-2; d_call: -; cdr3_aa: ASSQGIDRTLYEQY
j_call: TRBJ1-6; v_call: TRBV9; d_call: -; cdr3_aa: ASSATSDSDNSPLH
j_call: TRBJ1-2; v_call: TRBV5-1; d_call: -; cdr3_aa: ASSLDLENYGYT
j_call: TRBJ1-6; v_call: TRBV7-3; d_call: TRBD1; cdr3_aa: ASSLKGAGGNSPLH
j_call: TRBJ2-1; v_call: TRBV6-5; d_call: -; cdr3_aa: ASSRGNEQF
j_call: TRBJ2-1; v_call: TRBV4-2; d_call: TRBD2; cdr3_aa: ASSQRLAGAINYNEQF
j_call: TRBJ1-2; v_call: TRBV28; d_call: -; cdr3_aa: ASSWMTGSYGYT
j_call: TRBJ2-5; v_call: TRBV25-1; d_call: -; cdr3_aa: ASSEPDRIQETQY
j_call: TRBJ1-1; v_call: TRBV10-2; d_call: TRBD1; cdr3_aa: ATKGKTGTRNTEAF
j_call: TRBJ2-1; v_call: TRBV3-1/TRBV3-2; d_call: -; cdr3_aa: ASSPSRSNEQF
j_call: TRBJ1-5; v_call: TRBV2; d_call: -; cdr3_aa: ASRDNQPQH
j_call: TRBJ1-1; v_call: TRBV18; d_call: TRBD1; cdr3_aa: ASSPASTGFGTEAF
j_call: TRBJ1-2; v_call: TRBV3-1/TRBV3-2; d_call: TRBD1; cdr3_aa: ASSHLRGGTGKENGYT
j_call: TRBJ1-4; v_call: TRBV7-2; d_call: TRBD1; cdr3_aa: ASSVQGAVNEKLF
j_call: TRBJ2-5; v_call: TRBV4-1; d_call: TRBD2; cdr3_aa: ASSQVLAGETQY
j_call: TRBJ2-1; v_call: TRBV19; d_call: TRBD2; cdr3_aa: ASILAGPNNEQF
j_call: TRBJ1-3; v_call: TRBV4-2; d_call: -; cdr3_aa: ASSRKSTTSGNTIY